This T cell receptor beta chain was identified during a study of cytomegalovirus exposure and HLA in healthy donors. Study results and caveats: Associated with cytomegalovirus, according to the listing, were 150 to 200 TCR beta chains. Another analysis was done later, and it associated over 15,000 TCR beta sequences with HLA alleles at 0.05 false discovery rate. Most of the CMV-associated TCR beta chains (in a later analysis) appeared to be HLA-restricted.

About this clone itself: No antigen is known for it.

Germline V lookup: CDR1 SGHVS, CDR2 FQNEAQ. Trimming took 4 bases from V and 5 from J; bases not matched to a gene: 11. The CDR3 runs to 16 residues. It was with 60 Vbeta and 13 Jbeta primers that the PCR ran. Measured with immunoSEQ multiplex PCR; TCRdb has only the in-frame clones, and not every one. The sample shows about 170,000 clones, approximately 65% of them seen only once. This receptor was identified in a man aged 35 to 55 in good health and CMV-seronegative. The sample comprised PBMCs. V usage is TRBV7-8 and J usage is TRBJ2-3, with 8 bases identical to TRBD2. The CDR3 sequence: CASSSPRAGGKDTQYF. CDR3 nucleotide sequence: TGTGCCAGCAGCTCCCCCCGGGCGGGGGGTAAAGATACGCAGTATTTT.